These 8 T cell receptor beta chains were sequenced from one sample in a study of control samples from healthy donors and cancer patients. This table comes from immunoSEQ multiplex PCR, and its TCRdb copy is limited to in-frame clones, with some not included. The sample includes tens of thousands of clones, around four fifths of them seen just once. Specimen: blood. The receptor source for this set is a man in his 60s in good health.

This chain links TRBV2 with TRBJ2-1; 7 nucleotides agree with TRBD2. Germline CDR1 and CDR2: SNHLY and FYNNEI. The V and J ends lost 8 bases and 4 bases, in that order; junction bases with no gene match: 5. CDR3 length: 13 amino acids. The CDR3 here is CASRDYAYNEQFF. CDR3 DNA sequence: TGTGCCAGCCGGGACTACGCTTACAATGAGCAGTTCTTC.

CDR3 protein: CASSERRVDNEQFF. In nucleotides, the CDR3 is TGCGCCAGCAGTGAAAGGCGGGTTGACAATGAGCAGTTCTTC. The V and J genes are TRBV10-1 and TRBJ2-1; a possible D gene is TRBD2 (5 bases). Trimming removed 3 bases at V and 5 bases at J, with 11 bases between. The CDR3 covers 14 residues. Germline CDR1 and CDR2: WNHNN and SYGVQD (reference sequence).

The sample holds one count of this clone. The chain combines TRBV5-1 with TRBJ2-3; 8 bases fit TRBD1. Germline V CDR1 and CDR2: SGHRS, YFSETQ. The CDR3 consists of 13 residues. J gave up 4 bases and V 4 bases, and 2 bases lay outside the gene matches. CDR3 loop: CASSLQGADTQYF. In nucleotides, the CDR3 is TGCGCCAGCAGCCTACAGGGGGCAGATACGCAGTATTTT.

This clone was found a few times. This chain connects TRBV7-2 to TRBJ2-2; 8 bases are shared with TRBD1. Germline V lookup: CDR1 SGHTA, CDR2 FQGNSA. CDR3 length: 15 residues. Germline trimming cut 2 bases from V and 6 bases from J; bases unmatched to any gene: 5. CDR3 region: CASSLRQGRAGELFF. The CDR3 nucleotides are TGTGCCAGCAGCTTACGACAGGGGCGGGCCGGGGAGCTGTTTTTT. The whole variable domain, remainder taken from reference TRBV7-2 and TRBJ2-2, is GAGVSQSPSNKVTEKGKDVELRCDPISGHTALYWYRQSLGQGLEFLIYFQGNSAPDKSGLPSDRFSAERTGGSVSTLTIQRTQQEDSAVYLCASSLRQGRAGELFFGEGSRLTVL.

This clone has a handful of counts. This chain connects TRBV10-2 to TRBJ2-1; TRBD2 aligns across 7 bases. V lost 0 bases, J lost 2 bases, and 1 base stayed unmatched. Germline CDR1 and CDR2: WSHSY and SAAADI. The CDR3 contains 15 residues. Here the CDR3 reads CASSESGGAYNEQFF. CDR3 nucleotides: TGCGCCAGCAGTGAGTCGGGAGGGGCCTACAATGAGCAGTTCTTC.

Points on this clone: Other DNA sequences in the sample encode the same CDR3. The V gene is TRBV7-2, the J gene TRBJ2-1; 8 bases are a match to TRBD2. Looked up from germline, CDR1 is SGHTA and CDR2 is FQGNSA. V dropped 5 bases and J dropped 3; count of bases not matched to a gene: 6. This CDR3 is 15 amino acids long. CDR3 amino acids: CASSPRGGRYNEQFF. CDR3 sequence (DNA): TGTGCCAGCAGCCCACGGGGGGGACGCTACAATGAGCAGTTCTTC.

The rearrangement joins TRBV11-1 to TRBJ1-1, with 10 bases that match TRBD1. Trimming cost V 0 bases and J 4 bases; bases outside gene matches: 14. Germline values: CDR1 SGHAT, CDR2 FQDESV (reference sequence). The CDR3 loop spans 19 amino acids. Written as DNA, the CDR3 is TGTGCCAGCAGCTTAGCCCTCCCGGGACAGGGGAAGAGAACCACTGAAGCTTTCTTT. Encoded protein: CASSLALPGQGKRTTEAFF. Full variable domain (rest looked up from reference TRBV11-1 and TRBJ1-1): EAEVAQSPRYKITEKSQAVAFWCDPISGHATLYWYRQILGQGPELLVQFQDESVVDDSQLPKDRFSAERLKGVDSTLKIQPAELGDSAMYLCASSLALPGQGKRTTEAFFGQGTRLTVV.

This clone was seen just once. J is TRBJ2-5 and V is TRBV5-4; 12 nucleotides match TRBD2. Germline V gives CDR1 SGHNT, CDR2 YYREEE (reference sequence). The J segment lost 5 bases and the V segment lost 0 bases, leaving 5 bases of the junction unmatched. There are 16 residues in the CDR3. The CDR3 region has the DNA TGTGCCAGCAGCTTGGCTAGCGGGAGGGCCCTGGAGACCCAGTACTTC. Encoded protein: CASSLASGRALETQYF.